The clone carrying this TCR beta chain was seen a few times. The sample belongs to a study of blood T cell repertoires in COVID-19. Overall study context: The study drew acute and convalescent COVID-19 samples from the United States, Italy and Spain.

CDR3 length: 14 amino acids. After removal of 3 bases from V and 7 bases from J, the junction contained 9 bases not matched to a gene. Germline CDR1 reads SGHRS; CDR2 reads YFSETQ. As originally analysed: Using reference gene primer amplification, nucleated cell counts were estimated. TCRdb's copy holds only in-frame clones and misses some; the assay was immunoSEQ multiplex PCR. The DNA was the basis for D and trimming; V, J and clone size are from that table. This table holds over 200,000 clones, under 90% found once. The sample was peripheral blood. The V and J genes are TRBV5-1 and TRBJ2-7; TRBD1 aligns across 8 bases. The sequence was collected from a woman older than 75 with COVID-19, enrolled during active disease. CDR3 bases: TGCGCCAGCAGCTGGGGGACAGGCACGTTTGAGCAGTACTTC. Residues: CASSWGTGTFEQYF.